Below, 6 T cell receptor beta chains from the same sample are listed, as sequenced in a study of T-cell reconstitution after alpha-beta-depleted transplantation in children. Preparation of the TCRbeta library used unique molecular identifiers. TCRdb called the PCR reads again in MiXCR, with one record for every CDR3 protein. The table has roughly 610,000 distinct CDR3 sequences, more than 9% seen once. This material consisted of PBMCs from the stem cell graft donor, taken from the stem cell graft. These receptors were collected from a human donor who donated a stem cell graft to a child with acute myeloid leukemia.

The chain employs TRBV2 and TRBJ2-2; 7 bases agree with TRBD2. Germline trimming cut 11 bases from V and 4 bases from J; bases unmatched to any gene: 22. This CDR3 region has 18 residues. The germline V gene has CDR1 SNHLY and CDR2 FYNNEI. This chain's CDR3 is CACCLSPREGILTGELFF. The CDR3 nucleotides are TGTGCCTGCTGTTTGAGTCCGAGGGAGGGGATCCTCACCGGGGAGCTGTTTTTT.

The chain joins TRBV5-1 to TRBJ1-2; TRBD1 aligns across 10 bases. From germline, CDR1 is SGHRS and CDR2 YFSETQ. The CDR3 loop spans 15 amino acids. V dropped 2 bases and J dropped 4; count of bases not matched to a gene: 5. The CDR3 is CASSFGQGDLYGYTF. For the CDR3, the DNA is TGCGCCAGCAGCTTTGGACAGGGGGACCTCTATGGCTACACCTTC.

The chain has TRBV29-1 and TRBJ1-2; 9 bases are a match to TRBD1. This CDR3 spans 13 amino acids. The germline V gene encodes CDR1 SQVTM and CDR2 ANQGSEA. The V and J ends lost 6 bases and 6 bases, in that order; junction bases with no gene match: 8. The CDR3 DNA reads TGCAGCGTCCGAGACAGGGGGAATCATGGCTACACCTTC. Its protein is CSVRDRGNHGYTF.

The gene calls are TRBV12-3 or TRBV12-4 and TRBJ2-7, with 10 bases that match TRBD2. The CDR3 is 20 amino acids. V was pared by 3 bases and J by 1 base, with 18 bases of the junction left unmatched. The CDR3 here is CASSFWGGLAGEFPSYEQYF. CDR3 DNA sequence: TGTGCCAGCAGTTTTTGGGGCGGGCTAGCGGGAGAATTCCCTTCCTACGAGCAGTACTTC.

This clonotype occurred a few times. V gene TRBV20-1 combines with J gene TRBJ1-5, with D possibly matching TRBD1 (5 bases). The CDR3 is 17 amino acids. CDR1 is DFQATT, CDR2 SNEGSKA, per germline (reference sequence). V was trimmed by 1 base and J by 5 bases, leaving 21 bases between them. The CDR3 is CSARGSFESGPYQPQHF. DNA for the CDR3: TGCAGTGCTAGAGGGTCTTTCGAATCAGGGCCCTATCAGCCCCAGCATTTT.

In this sample, this clonotype turned up a few times. The rearrangement joins TRBV7-9 to TRBJ2-2; D might be TRBD2 (5 bases). CDR3 size: 14 residues. The germline V gene has CDR1 SEHNR and CDR2 FQNEAQ (reference sequence). V was clipped by 5 bases and J by 6 bases, with 13 bases between them. This CDR3 reads CASSRPLGPGELFF. In nucleotides, the CDR3 is TGTGCCAGCAGCAGACCACTAGGGCCCGGGGAGCTGTTTTTT.